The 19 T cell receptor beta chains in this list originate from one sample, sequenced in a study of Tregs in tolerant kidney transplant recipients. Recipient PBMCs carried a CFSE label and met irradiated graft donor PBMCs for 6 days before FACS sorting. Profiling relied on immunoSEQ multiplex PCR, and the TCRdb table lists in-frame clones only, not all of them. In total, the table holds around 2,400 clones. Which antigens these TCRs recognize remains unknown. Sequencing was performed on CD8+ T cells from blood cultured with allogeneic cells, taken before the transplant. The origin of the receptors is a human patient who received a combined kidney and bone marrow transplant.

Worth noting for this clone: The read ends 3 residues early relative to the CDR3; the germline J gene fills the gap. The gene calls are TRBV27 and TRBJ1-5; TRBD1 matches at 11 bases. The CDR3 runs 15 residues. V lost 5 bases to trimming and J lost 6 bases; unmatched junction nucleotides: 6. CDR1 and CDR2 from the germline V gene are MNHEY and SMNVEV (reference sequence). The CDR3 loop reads CASSPGQGEGQPQHF. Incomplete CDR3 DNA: TGTGCCAGCAGTCCGGGACAGGGGGAAGGTCAGCCC.

CDR3 DNA, as far as it was read: TGTGCCAGCACCCCCTTTCGCGGGAGCCATTACGAG. Translation gives CASTPFRGSHYE. The complete CDR3 reads CASTPFRGSHYEQYF. The rearrangement links TRBV6-2 or TRBV6-3 to TRBJ2-7; 7 bases map to TRBD2. Read coverage stops 3 residues before the CDR3 terminus; the germline J gene supplies the remainder. The CDR3 loop spans 15 amino acids. V was clipped by 7 bases and J by 4 bases; unmatched bases: 13. Per the germline V gene, CDR1 is MNHEY and CDR2 is SVGEGT.

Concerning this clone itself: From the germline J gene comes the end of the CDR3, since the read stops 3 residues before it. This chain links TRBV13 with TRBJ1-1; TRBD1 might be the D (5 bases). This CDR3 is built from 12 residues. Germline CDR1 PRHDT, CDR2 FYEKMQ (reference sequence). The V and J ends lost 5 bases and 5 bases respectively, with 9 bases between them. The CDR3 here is CASSQGGTEAFF. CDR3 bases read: TGTGCCAGCAGCCAGGGTGGGACTGAA.

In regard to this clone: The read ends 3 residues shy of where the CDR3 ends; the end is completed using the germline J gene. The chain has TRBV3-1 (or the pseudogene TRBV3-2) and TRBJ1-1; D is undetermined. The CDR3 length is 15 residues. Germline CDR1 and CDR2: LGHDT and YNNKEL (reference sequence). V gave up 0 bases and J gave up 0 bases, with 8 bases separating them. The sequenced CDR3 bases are TGTGCCAGCAGCCAAGATTTAGGGCTGAACACTGAA. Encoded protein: CASSQDLGLNTE. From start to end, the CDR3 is CASSQDLGLNTEAFF.

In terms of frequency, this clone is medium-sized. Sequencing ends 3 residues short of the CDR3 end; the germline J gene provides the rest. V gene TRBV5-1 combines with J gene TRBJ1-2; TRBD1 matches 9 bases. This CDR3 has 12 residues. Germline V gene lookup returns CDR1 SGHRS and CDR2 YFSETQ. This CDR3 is CASSSTGGLYTF. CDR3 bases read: TGCGCCAGCAGCAGCACAGGGGGCTTG.

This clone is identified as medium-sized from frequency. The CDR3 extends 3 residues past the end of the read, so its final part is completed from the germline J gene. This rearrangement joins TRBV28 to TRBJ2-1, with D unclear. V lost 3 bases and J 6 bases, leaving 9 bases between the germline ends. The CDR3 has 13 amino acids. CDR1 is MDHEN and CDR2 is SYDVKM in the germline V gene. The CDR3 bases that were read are TGTGCCAGCAGTTTGGGTAGGGTCAATGAG. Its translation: CASSLGRVNE. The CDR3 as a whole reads CASSLGRVNEQFF.

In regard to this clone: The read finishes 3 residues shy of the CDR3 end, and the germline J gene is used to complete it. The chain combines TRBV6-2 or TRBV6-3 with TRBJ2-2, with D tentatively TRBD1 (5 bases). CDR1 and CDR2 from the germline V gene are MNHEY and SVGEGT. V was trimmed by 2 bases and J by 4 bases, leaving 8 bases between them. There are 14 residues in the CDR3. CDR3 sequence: CASSYEGATGELFF. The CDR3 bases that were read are TGTGCCAGCAGTTACGAAGGGGCCACCGGGGAG.

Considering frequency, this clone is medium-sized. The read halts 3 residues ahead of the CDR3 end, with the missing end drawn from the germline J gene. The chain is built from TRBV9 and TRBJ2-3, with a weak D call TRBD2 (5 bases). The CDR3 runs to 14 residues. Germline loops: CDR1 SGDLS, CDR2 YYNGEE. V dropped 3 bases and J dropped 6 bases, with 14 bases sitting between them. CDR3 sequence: CASSAPRGYDTQYF. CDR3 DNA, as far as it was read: TGTGCCAGCAGCGCCCCTCGGGGTTATGATACG.

The CDR3: CSVGGGTGELFF. Partial CDR3 DNA: TGCAGCGTTGGGGGGGGCACCGGGGAG. The rearrangement uses TRBV29-1 and TRBJ2-2; 7 bases match TRBD2. The read ends 3 residues shy of where the CDR3 ends; the end is completed using the germline J gene. Germline trimming cut 4 bases from V and 4 bases from J; bases unmatched to any gene: 0. The CDR3 totals 12 residues. Per the germline V gene, CDR1 is SQVTM and CDR2 is ANQGSEA.

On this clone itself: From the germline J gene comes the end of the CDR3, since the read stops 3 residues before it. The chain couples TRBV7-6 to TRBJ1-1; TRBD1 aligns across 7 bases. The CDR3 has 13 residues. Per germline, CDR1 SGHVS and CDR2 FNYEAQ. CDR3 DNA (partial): TGTGCCAGCACCCGAGAGGGGGCGGATACG. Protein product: CASTREGADT. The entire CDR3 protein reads CASTREGADTAFF. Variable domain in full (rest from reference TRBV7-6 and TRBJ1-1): GAGVSQSPRYKVTKRGQDVALRCDPISGHVSLYWYRQALGQGPEFLTYFNYEAQQDKSGLPNDRFSAERPEGSISTLTIQRTEQRDSAMYRCASTREGADTAFFGQGTRLTVV.

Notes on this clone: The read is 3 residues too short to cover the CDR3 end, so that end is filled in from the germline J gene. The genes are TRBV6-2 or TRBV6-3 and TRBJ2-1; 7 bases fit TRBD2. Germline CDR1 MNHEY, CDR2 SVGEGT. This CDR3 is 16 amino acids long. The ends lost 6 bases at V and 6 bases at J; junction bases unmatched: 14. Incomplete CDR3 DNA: TGTGCCAGCAGACCCTCCACCGGGACTACCCTCAATGAG. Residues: CASRPSTGTTLNE. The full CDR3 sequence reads CASRPSTGTTLNEQFF.

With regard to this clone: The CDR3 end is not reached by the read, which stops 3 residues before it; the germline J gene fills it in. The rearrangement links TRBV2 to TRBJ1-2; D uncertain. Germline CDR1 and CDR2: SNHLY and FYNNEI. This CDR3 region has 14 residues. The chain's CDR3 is CASNKEGLVGGYTF. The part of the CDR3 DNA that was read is TGTGCCAGCAACAAAGAGGGTCTTGTAGGGGGC.

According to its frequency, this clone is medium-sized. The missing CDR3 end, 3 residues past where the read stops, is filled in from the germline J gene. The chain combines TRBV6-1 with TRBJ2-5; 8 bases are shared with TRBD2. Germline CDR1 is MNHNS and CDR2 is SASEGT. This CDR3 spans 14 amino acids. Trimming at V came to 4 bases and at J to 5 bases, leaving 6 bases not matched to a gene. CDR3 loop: CASSVGRGSETQYF. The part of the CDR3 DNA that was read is TGTGCCAGCAGTGTCGGGAGGGGCTCTGAGACC.

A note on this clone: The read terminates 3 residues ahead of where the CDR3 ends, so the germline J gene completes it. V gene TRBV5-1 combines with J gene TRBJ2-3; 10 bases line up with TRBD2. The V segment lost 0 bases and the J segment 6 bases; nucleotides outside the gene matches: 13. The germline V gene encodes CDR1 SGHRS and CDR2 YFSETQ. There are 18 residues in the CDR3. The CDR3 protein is CASSLEGLLASGSDTQYF. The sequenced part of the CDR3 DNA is TGCGCCAGCAGCTTGGAGGGGCTTCTGGCTAGCGGGAGTGATACG. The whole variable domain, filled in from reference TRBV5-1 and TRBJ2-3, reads KAGVTQTPRYLIKTRGQQVTLSCSPISGHRSVSWYQQTPGQGLQFLFEYFSETQRNKGNFPGRFSGRQFSNSRSEMNVSTLELGDSALYLCASSLEGLLASGSDTQYFGPGTRLTVL.

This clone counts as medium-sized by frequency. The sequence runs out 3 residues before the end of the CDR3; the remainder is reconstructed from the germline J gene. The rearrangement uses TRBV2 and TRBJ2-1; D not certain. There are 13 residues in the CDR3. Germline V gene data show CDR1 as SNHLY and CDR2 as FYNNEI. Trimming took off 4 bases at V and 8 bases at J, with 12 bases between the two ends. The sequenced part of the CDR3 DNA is TGTGCCAGCAGTGCCTGGGTTCAGGATGAG. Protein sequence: CASSAWVQDE. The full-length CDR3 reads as CASSAWVQDEQFF.

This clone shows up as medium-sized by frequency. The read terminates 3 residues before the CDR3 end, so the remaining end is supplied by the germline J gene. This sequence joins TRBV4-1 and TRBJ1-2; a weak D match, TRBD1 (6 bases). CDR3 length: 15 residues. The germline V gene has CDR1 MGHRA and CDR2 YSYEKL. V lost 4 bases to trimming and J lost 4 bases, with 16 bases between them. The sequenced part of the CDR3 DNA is TGCGCCAGCAGCCCCGGACAGAACTACTTCTATGGC. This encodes CASSPGQNYFYG. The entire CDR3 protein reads CASSPGQNYFYGYTF.

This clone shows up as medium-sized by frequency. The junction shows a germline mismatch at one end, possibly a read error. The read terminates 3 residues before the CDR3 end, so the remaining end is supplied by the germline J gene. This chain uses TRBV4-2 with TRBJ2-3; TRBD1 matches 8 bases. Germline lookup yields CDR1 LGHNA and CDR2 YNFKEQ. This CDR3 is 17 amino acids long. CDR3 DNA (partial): TGCGCCAGCAGCCAAGGCAGACAGGGGCCCGTCACAGATACG. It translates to CASSQGRQGPVTDT. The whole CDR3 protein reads CASSQGRQGPVTDTQYF.

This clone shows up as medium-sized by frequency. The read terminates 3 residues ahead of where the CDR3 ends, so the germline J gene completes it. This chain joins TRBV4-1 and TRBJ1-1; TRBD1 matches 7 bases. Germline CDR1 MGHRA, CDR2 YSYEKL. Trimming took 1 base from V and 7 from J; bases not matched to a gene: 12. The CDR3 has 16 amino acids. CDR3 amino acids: CASSQVWDRGTREAFF. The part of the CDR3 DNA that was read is TGCGCCAGCAGCCAAGTCTGGGACAGAGGTACCCGTGAA.

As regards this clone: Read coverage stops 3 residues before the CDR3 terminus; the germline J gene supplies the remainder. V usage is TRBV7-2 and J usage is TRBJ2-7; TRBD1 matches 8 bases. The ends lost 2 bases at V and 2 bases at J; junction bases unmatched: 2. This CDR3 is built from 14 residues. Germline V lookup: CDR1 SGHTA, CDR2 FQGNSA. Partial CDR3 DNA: TGTGCCAGCAGCTTAACGACAGGGGCCTACGAG. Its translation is CASSLTTGAYE. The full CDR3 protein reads CASSLTTGAYEQYF.